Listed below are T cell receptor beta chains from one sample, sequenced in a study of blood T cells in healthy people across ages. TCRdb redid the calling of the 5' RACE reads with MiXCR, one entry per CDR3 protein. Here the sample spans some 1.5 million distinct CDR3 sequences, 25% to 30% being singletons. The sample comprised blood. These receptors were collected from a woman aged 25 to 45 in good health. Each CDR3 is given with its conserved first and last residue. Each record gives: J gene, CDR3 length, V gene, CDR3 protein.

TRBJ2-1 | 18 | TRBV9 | CASSVGSVGGGRVNEQFF
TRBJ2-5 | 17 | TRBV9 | CASSTGVLPGGKETQYF
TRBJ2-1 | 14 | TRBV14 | CASSQGDSNNEQFF
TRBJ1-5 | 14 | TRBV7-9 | CASSSGTRDQPQHF
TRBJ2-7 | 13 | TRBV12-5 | CASSAVRGSEQYF
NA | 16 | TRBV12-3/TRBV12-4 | CASSLPSGRAGDEQYF
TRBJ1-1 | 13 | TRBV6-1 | CASTPFSETEAFF
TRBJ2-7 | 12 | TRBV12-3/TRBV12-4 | CASSLQRYEQYF
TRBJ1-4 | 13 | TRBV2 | CASNGLSGEKRFF
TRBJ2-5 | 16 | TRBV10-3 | CAISRTAASIQETQYF
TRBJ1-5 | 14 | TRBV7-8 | CASSLAFSNQPQHF
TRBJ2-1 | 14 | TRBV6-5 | CAIKAAPKDNEQFF
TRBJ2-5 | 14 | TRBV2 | CASSISGVAETQYF
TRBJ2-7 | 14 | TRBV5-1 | CASSFSEGPYEQYF
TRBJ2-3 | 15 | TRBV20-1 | CSALAYDSSTDTQYF
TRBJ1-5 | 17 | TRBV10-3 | CAISDGSGQVRNQPQHF